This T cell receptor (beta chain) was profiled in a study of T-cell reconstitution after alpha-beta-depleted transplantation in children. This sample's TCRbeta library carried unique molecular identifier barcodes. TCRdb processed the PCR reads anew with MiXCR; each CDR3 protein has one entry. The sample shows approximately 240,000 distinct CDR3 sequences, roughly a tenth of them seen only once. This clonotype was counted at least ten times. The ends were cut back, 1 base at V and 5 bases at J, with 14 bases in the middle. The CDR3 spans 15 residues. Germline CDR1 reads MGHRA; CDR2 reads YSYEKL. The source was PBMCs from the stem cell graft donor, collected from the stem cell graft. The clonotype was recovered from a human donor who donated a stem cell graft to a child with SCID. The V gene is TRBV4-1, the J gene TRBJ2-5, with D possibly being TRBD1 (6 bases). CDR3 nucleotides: TGCGCCAGCAGCCAAGGGCAGGGGTTTATCGAGACCCAGTACTTC. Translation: CASSQGQGFIETQYF.